The 5 T cell receptor beta chains below were found in one sample sequenced in a study of Graves' ophthalmopathy and Graves' hyperthyroidism. Amplified material comprised TCR beta CDR3 regions derived from RNA transcripts. HTBI primers were used in a first-round RT-PCR, which preceded a second-round multiplex PCR. Using its own MiXCR run on the multiplex PCR reads, TCRdb lists one record per CDR3 protein. Among roughly 350,000 distinct CDR3 sequences, about 15% were seen once, and the ten largest hold 2% to 3%. Sequencing was performed on peripheral blood. These receptors originate from an adult woman with stable Graves' hyperthyroidism.

J is TRBJ2-7 and V is TRBV12-3 or TRBV12-4; 10 bases are a match to TRBD1. CDR3 size: 15 residues. The V segment lost 6 bases and the J segment 1 base; nucleotides outside the gene matches: 6. CDR3 amino acids: CASRPSGQGSYEQYF. DNA of the CDR3: TGTGCCAGCAGGCCATCGGGACAGGGGTCCTACGAGCAGTACTTC.

This clonotype was found many times. The genes are TRBV6-1 and TRBJ2-7; 9 nucleotides align to TRBD2. Germline CDR1 and CDR2: MNHNS and SASEGT. CDR3 length equals 15 residues. With 4 bases clipped from V and 2 bases from J, the junction kept 6 bases outside the gene matches. The CDR3 region has the DNA TGTGCCAGCAGTGGAGGGCTAGCGGGACCCTACGAGCAGTACTTC. Translated, it gives CASSGGLAGPYEQYF.

This clonotype was recorded at least ten times. This chain links TRBV4-3 with TRBJ1-6; no clear D. The CDR3 is 13 residues long. V lost 0 bases to trimming and J lost 9 bases, with 6 bases between them. Looked up from germline, CDR1 is LGHNA and CDR2 is YSLEER. This CDR3 is CASSQDGISPLHF. The CDR3 nucleotides are TGCGCCAGCAGCCAAGACGGCATTTCACCCCTCCACTTT.

The genes are TRBV4-2 and TRBJ2-6; D perhaps matches TRBD2 (6 bases). CDR3 length: 16 amino acids. V was cut by 5 bases and J by 1 base, with 12 bases left in between. The germline gives CDR1 LGHNA, CDR2 YNFKEQ. CDR3 in DNA: TGTGCCAGCAGCATTTCCCGGGGGTCTGGGGCCAACGTCCTGACTTTC. It encodes CASSISRGSGANVLTF.

This clonotype was found many times. The CDR3 loop is CASSQARLTNYGYTF. DNA for the CDR3: TGTGCCAGCAGCCAAGCCAGACTTACTAACTATGGCTACACCTTC. V and J are TRBV4-2 and TRBJ1-2; D is uncertain. CDR1 and CDR2 from the germline V gene are LGHNA and YNFKEQ. The CDR3 totals 15 residues. The germline V and J ends were trimmed by 1 base and 0 bases, with 9 bases remaining between them.